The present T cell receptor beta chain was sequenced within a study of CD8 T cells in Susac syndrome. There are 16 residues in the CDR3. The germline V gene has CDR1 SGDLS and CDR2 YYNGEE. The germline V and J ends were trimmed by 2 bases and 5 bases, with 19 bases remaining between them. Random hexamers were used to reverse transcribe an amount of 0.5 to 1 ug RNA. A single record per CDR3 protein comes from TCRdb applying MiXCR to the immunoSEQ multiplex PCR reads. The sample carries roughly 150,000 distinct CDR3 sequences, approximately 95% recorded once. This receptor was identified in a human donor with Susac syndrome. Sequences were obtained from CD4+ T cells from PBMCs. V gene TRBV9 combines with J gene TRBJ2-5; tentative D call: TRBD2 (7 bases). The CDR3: CASSVGTYGGRETQYF. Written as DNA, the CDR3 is TGTGCCAGCAGCGTCGGGACGTACGGGGGGCGTGAGACCCAGTACTTC.